This TCR beta chain was recovered during a study of T cell changes during pregnancy in multiple sclerosis. The CDR3 length is 14 residues. CDR1 SNHLY and CDR2 FYNNEI come from the germline V gene. V dropped 5 bases and J dropped 3; count of bases not matched to a gene: 3. The protocol was immunoSEQ multiplex PCR, while the TCRdb copy is restricted to in-frame clones and leaves out a portion. Among 45,000 to 55,000 clones, about 90% were seen once, and the ten largest hold around 0.56%. The sequence derives from a female donor with multiple sclerosis, enrolled in a pregnancy study. This chain uses TRBV2 with TRBJ1-2; TRBD1 matches at 10 bases. Sequences were derived from CD4+ T cells from peripheral blood mononuclear cells, sampled after pregnancy. Here the CDR3 reads CASSYGTGDYGYTF. CDR3 nucleotide sequence: TGTGCCAGCAGTTACGGGACAGGGGACTATGGCTACACCTTC.